What follows are 21 T cell receptor beta chains derived from one specimen sequenced in a study of early T cells in non-severe SARS-CoV-2 infection. TCRdb ran MiXCR on the 5' RACE reads and lists one entry per CDR3 protein. The sample has tens of thousands of distinct CDR3 sequences, approximately 5.9% seen once. Sequencing used whole blood, obtained at baseline. Receptors were obtained from an adult who was a healthcare worker with PCR-confirmed SARS-CoV-2 infection or an uninfected control (not recorded which).

J is TRBJ1-2 and V is TRBV30; D remains ambiguous. V lost 2 bases and J lost 2, with 9 bases in between. This CDR3 has 13 residues. Germline values: CDR1 GTSNPN, CDR2 SVGIG (reference sequence). The DNA of the CDR3 is TGTGCCTGGAGTCCGACCGCCAACTATGGCTACACCTTC. As protein: CAWSPTANYGYTF.

This clonotype was observed many times. The genes are TRBV24-1 and TRBJ2-1, with D possibly TRBD2 on 5 matching bases. Germline CDR1 reads KGHDR; CDR2 reads SFDVKD. The CDR3 covers 12 residues. Deletions cut 4 bases from V and 9 bases from J, with 9 bases between. The CDR3 DNA reads as TGTGCCACCAGTGACGGAGGAGGTGAGCAGTTCTTC. This gives the protein CATSDGGGEQFF.

This clonotype was recorded many times. The chain employs TRBV24-1 and TRBJ2-7, with D possibly TRBD2 on 5 matching bases. The CDR3 contains 13 residues. Germline V gives CDR1 KGHDR, CDR2 SFDVKD. Trimming left V 1 base short and J 6 bases short, with 9 bases between. CDR3 nucleotides: TGTGCCACCAGTGATTTTGGGAGTCGCGAGCAGTACTTC. It is translated as CATSDFGSREQYF.

This clonotype showed up many times. The V gene is TRBV5-1, the J gene TRBJ2-1, with unresolved D. Germline V gene sequence: CDR1 SGHRS, CDR2 YFSETQ. This CDR3 contains 14 residues. Trimming removed 0 bases at V and 3 bases at J, with 7 bases between. As DNA, the CDR3 is TGCGCCAGCAGCTTGGAGCAGATCTACAATGAGCAGTTCTTC. Translating gives CASSLEQIYNEQFF.

This clonotype occurred many times. The chain carries TRBV3-1 and TRBJ1-3; D remains ambiguous. The CDR3 is made up of 12 amino acids. Germline CDR1 reads LGHDT; CDR2 reads YNNKEL (reference sequence). Trimming took off 1 base at V and 4 bases at J, with 2 bases between the two ends. CDR3 in DNA: TGTGCCAGCAGCCAAGGAGGAAACACCATATATTTT. This gives the protein CASSQGGNTIYF.

In this sample, this clonotype turned up many times. The chain has TRBV3-1 and TRBJ2-3; D is ambiguous. CDR3 length: 14 residues. The V gene lost 2 bases and the J gene lost 1 base, with 7 bases spanning the gap. Germline values: CDR1 LGHDT, CDR2 YNNKEL (reference sequence). In nucleotides, the CDR3 is TGTGCCAGCAGCCAATGGGCCGGCACAGATACGCAGTATTTT. This translates into CASSQWAGTDTQYF.

This clonotype was picked up a small number of times. The V gene is TRBV6-1, the J gene TRBJ2-1; TRBD1 agrees at 11 bases. The CDR3 is 14 amino acids. Germline V gene data show CDR1 as MNHNS and CDR2 as SASEGT. V shed 8 bases and J 7 bases; nucleotides not matched to a gene: 7. CDR3 region: CASLGTGGYNEQFF. The CDR3 DNA follows: TGTGCCAGCCTGGGGACAGGGGGGTATAATGAGCAGTTCTTC.

This clonotype was seen ten or more times. The V and J genes are TRBV27 and TRBJ2-2, with TRBD1 identical over 9 bases. The CDR3 covers 14 residues. From germline, CDR1 is MNHEY and CDR2 SMNVEV (reference sequence). V shed 3 bases, J shed 6 bases, and the junction held 2 bases outside the gene matches. CDR3 DNA: TGTGCCAGCAGTTTGGGGACAGGGCCCGGGGAGCTGTTTTTT. Amino acid sequence: CASSLGTGPGELFF.

This clonotype was picked up many times. The gene calls are TRBV29-1 and TRBJ1-1, with D possibly TRBD1 on 5 matching bases. CDR3 length equals 12 residues. Germline-derived CDR1 and CDR2 are SQVTM and ANQGSEA. V lost 7 bases and J lost 2, with 11 bases in between. The CDR3 DNA reads TGCAGCGCCACGGGACTTAACACTGAAGCTTTCTTT. Translating it yields CSATGLNTEAFF.

The chain has TRBV6-2 or TRBV6-3 and TRBJ1-5; D call uncertain. The CDR3 is 13 amino acids. V lost 5 bases and J lost 6, with 11 bases in between. Germline V lookup: CDR1 MNHEY, CDR2 SVGEGT. The CDR3 bases are TGTGCCAGCAGTGGTAGCGAGACTCAGCCCCAGCATTTT. Translated: CASSGSETQPQHF.

This rearrangement joins TRBV20-1 to TRBJ2-7; D is perhaps TRBD1 (6 bases). Per the germline V gene, CDR1 is DFQATT and CDR2 is SNEGSKA (reference sequence). The CDR3 has 10 amino acids. V lost 4 bases and J lost 6, with 7 bases in between. DNA of the CDR3: TGCAGTGCTACAGGGGTCGAGCAGTACTTC. Its protein product is CSATGVEQYF.

In its sample, this clonotype is medium-sized. The rearrangement links TRBV12-3 or TRBV12-4 to TRBJ2-6; no clear D. The CDR3 runs 15 residues. Trimming left V 2 bases short and J 0 bases short, with 5 bases between. CDR3 in DNA: TGTGCCAGCAGTTTAACCGTCTCTGGGGCCAACGTCCTGACTTTC. Its translation is CASSLTVSGANVLTF.

This clonotype was picked up many times. The gene calls are TRBV7-2 and TRBJ2-1, with 10 bases that match TRBD2. CDR3 size: 18 residues. V gave up 4 bases and J gave up 5 bases; unmatched junction bases: 14. Germline assignment: CDR1 SGHTA and CDR2 FQGNSA. CDR3 sequence reads: CASSSPEGVAGGNNEQFF. In nucleotides, the CDR3 is TGTGCCAGCAGCTCCCCCGAGGGGGTAGCGGGGGGCAACAATGAGCAGTTCTTC.

Many counts were recorded for this clonotype. The chain joins TRBV6-2 or TRBV6-3 to TRBJ2-7, with 9 bases that match TRBD1. Germline V gene lookup returns CDR1 MNHEY and CDR2 SVGEGT. The CDR3 consists of 15 residues. V shed 8 bases and J 1 base; nucleotides not matched to a gene: 9. This chain's CDR3 is CASLPSGTGSYEQYF. In DNA form, the CDR3 reads TGTGCCAGCCTCCCATCCGGGACAGGGTCCTACGAGCAGTACTTC.

Many counts were recorded for this clonotype. This chain joins TRBV4-1 and TRBJ1-1, with D tentatively TRBD1 (6 bases). V shed 2 bases and J shed 0 bases, with 16 bases lying between them. Germline values: CDR1 MGHRA, CDR2 YSYEKL. This CDR3 spans 17 amino acids. CDR3 protein: CASSQTGGASLNTEAFF. The CDR3 DNA sequence: TGCGCCAGCAGCCAAACTGGGGGGGCCAGCCTGAACACTGAAGCTTTCTTT.

This clonotype was recorded many times. The chain employs TRBV18 and TRBJ1-4; D may be TRBD1 (5 bases). The CDR3 covers 13 residues. In germline, CDR1 is KGHSH, CDR2 LQKENI. The ends were cut back, 4 bases at V and 4 bases at J, with 7 bases in the middle. The chain's CDR3 is CASSLDSNEKLFF. The DNA for the CDR3 is TGTGCCAGCTCACTCGACAGTAATGAAAAACTGTTTTTT.

This clonotype showed up many times. V gene TRBV18 combines with J gene TRBJ2-5; D is ambiguous. V gave up 3 bases and J gave up 0 bases, with 8 bases separating them. This CDR3 is 14 amino acids long. Germline-derived CDR1 and CDR2 are KGHSH and LQKENI. As DNA, the CDR3 is TGTGCCAGCTCACCTTGGGATGACCAAGAGACCCAGTACTTC. This translates into CASSPWDDQETQYF.

The gene calls are TRBV7-2 and TRBJ1-3, with 9 bases matching TRBD1. From germline, CDR1 is SGHTA and CDR2 FQGNSA. This CDR3 has 16 residues. The J segment lost 2 bases and the V segment lost 5 bases, leaving 7 bases of the junction unmatched. For the CDR3, the DNA is TGTGCCAGCAGCCGACCGGGACAGGGACCTGGAAACACCATATATTTT. Translated, it gives CASSRPGQGPGNTIYF.

This clonotype occurred many times. V is TRBV19 and J is TRBJ2-1, with TRBD2 matching 10 bases. The J segment lost 0 bases and the V segment lost 1 base, leaving 9 bases of the junction unmatched. Per the germline V gene, CDR1 is LNHDA and CDR2 is SQIVND (reference sequence). This CDR3 has 19 amino acids. The CDR3 DNA sequence: TGTGCCAGTAGTATAGCCCCTAGCGGGGGTACCAGCTCCTACAATGAGCAGTTCTTC. Translated, it gives CASSIAPSGGTSSYNEQFF.

This clonotype was recorded many times. V gene TRBV29-1 combines with J gene TRBJ2-1, with D possibly being TRBD2 (5 bases). The germline CDR1 and CDR2 sequences are SQVTM and ANQGSEA. CDR3 size: 11 residues. The DNA for the CDR3 is TGCAGTGGGCGGACTCTCCATGAGCAGTTCTTC. Its translation: CSGRTLHEQFF.

This chain links TRBV7-9 with TRBJ1-1; D gene uncertain. Germline V gene lookup returns CDR1 SEHNR and CDR2 FQNEAQ (reference sequence). This CDR3 contains 12 residues. The germline V and J ends were trimmed by 3 bases and 8 bases, with 10 bases remaining between them. The CDR3 sequence: CASSLKELEAFF. The CDR3 DNA sequence: TGTGCCAGCAGCTTGAAGGAACTAGAAGCTTTCTTT.